The 9 T cell receptor beta chains given below trace back to one sample, sequenced in a study of blood T cells in healthy people across ages (dated by TCRdb to about 2015). Library prep was done by 5' RACE. The sequencer listed for this sample is Illumina HiSeq 2500. A second roughly 6 to 11 cycle PCR used a sample-barcoded 5' primer and a J-beta primer mix. TCRdb ran its own pipeline on the public reads, namely fastp trimming at Q25 and MiXCR clone calling, and kept in-frame beta chains. Rows matching on CDR3 protein sequence are summarized as one entry with the most common DNA and genes. Across this sample there are roughly 930,000 distinct CDR3 sequences, with 40% to 60% seen only once. Roughly 12% of the sample is taken by the ten largest. Sequenced input: blood. The receptor set was obtained from a man aged 30 to 45 in good health.

The genes are TRBV20-1 and TRBJ1-6; D is unresolved. The CDR3 is 12 amino acids. With 5 bases removed from V and 10 bases from J, the gap between germline ends came to 12 bases. The germline CDR1 and CDR2 sequences are DFQATT and SNEGSKA (reference sequence). The CDR3 spells CSAHRGNSPLHF. CDR3 bases: TGCAGTGCTCACAGAGGGAACTCACCCCTCCACTTT.

This clonotype was observed a handful of times. The rearrangement joins TRBV4-1 to TRBJ2-7; D unclear. The germline V and J ends were trimmed by 0 bases and 2 bases, with 11 bases remaining between them. Germline V CDR1 and CDR2: MGHRA, YSYEKL. CDR3 size: 15 residues. The CDR3 sequence: CASSQDGRAAYEQYF. CDR3 nucleotides: TGCGCCAGCAGCCAAGATGGCCGGGCAGCCTACGAGCAGTACTTC.

There are a few counts of this clonotype. V usage is TRBV4-1 and J usage is TRBJ2-1; no clear D gene. The length of the CDR3 is 14 residues. From germline, CDR1 is MGHRA and CDR2 YSYEKL. Deletions cut 1 base from V and 6 bases from J, with 10 bases between. CDR3 in amino acids: CASSQAFQVNEQFF. CDR3 coding DNA: TGCGCCAGCAGCCAAGCGTTCCAGGTCAATGAGCAGTTCTTC.

The V gene is TRBV28, the J gene TRBJ1-2, with 7 bases aligning to TRBD1. The V and J ends lost 8 bases and 3 bases, in that order; junction bases with no gene match: 12. Per the germline V gene, CDR1 is MDHEN and CDR2 is SYDVKM. This CDR3 region has 15 residues. CDR3 DNA: TGTGCCAGCGTAGCACCAGGGGGGGGAGACTATGGCTACACCTTC. It codes for CASVAPGGGDYGYTF.

The chain couples TRBV28 to TRBJ1-5, with 7 nucleotides matching TRBD1. The V segment lost 5 bases and the J segment 2 bases; nucleotides outside the gene matches: 6. The CDR3 is made up of 15 amino acids. The germline gives CDR1 MDHEN, CDR2 SYDVKM. The CDR3: CASSNDRARNQPQHF. The CDR3 nucleotides read TGTGCCAGCAGTAACGACAGGGCCCGCAATCAGCCCCAGCATTTT.

This chain connects TRBV6-6 to TRBJ2-1, with no clear D. Germline V gene data show CDR1 as MNHNY and CDR2 as SVGAGI (reference sequence). Trimming shortened V by 0 bases and J by 7 bases, and 16 bases separated the two germline ends. This CDR3 has 16 residues. This chain's CDR3 is CASSYSGSAFGNEQFF. CDR3 nucleotide sequence: TGTGCCAGCAGTTACTCCGGTTCCGCTTTTGGGAATGAGCAGTTCTTC.

Concerning this clonotype: A read error may explain this, as a much larger clone is one base away. The V call is TRBV4-3, the J call TRBJ2-5; a weak D match, TRBD2 (6 bases). Germline assignment: CDR1 LGHNA and CDR2 YSLEER. The CDR3 consists of 15 residues. V gave up 0 bases and J gave up 11 bases, with 19 bases separating them. The CDR3 spells CASSQDRDWVYGQYF. The CDR3 region has the DNA TGCGCCAGCAGCCAAGATAGGGACTGGGTCTACGGGCAGTACTTC.

This clonotype came up a few times. In DNA form, the CDR3 reads TGTGCCAGCAGTACCGGTGGACAGGGATCGGGTGGCTACACCTTC. As protein: CASSTGGQGSGGYTF. This chain joins TRBV6-5 and TRBJ1-2, with 8 nucleotides matching TRBD1. Germline assignment: CDR1 MNHEY and CDR2 SVGAGI. V lost 5 bases to trimming and J lost 7 bases; unmatched junction nucleotides: 12. The CDR3 extends over 15 amino acids.

The rearrangement links TRBV28 to TRBJ2-3; 9 nucleotides align to TRBD2. The CDR3 length is 16 residues. CDR1 and CDR2 (germline): MDHEN, SYDVKM. The J segment lost 4 bases and the V segment lost 6 bases, leaving 11 bases of the junction unmatched. The CDR3 DNA follows: TGTGCCAGCAGGCCGGCGTCCAGCGGGGGGTCAGATACGCAGTATTTT. Its translation is CASRPASSGGSDTQYF.